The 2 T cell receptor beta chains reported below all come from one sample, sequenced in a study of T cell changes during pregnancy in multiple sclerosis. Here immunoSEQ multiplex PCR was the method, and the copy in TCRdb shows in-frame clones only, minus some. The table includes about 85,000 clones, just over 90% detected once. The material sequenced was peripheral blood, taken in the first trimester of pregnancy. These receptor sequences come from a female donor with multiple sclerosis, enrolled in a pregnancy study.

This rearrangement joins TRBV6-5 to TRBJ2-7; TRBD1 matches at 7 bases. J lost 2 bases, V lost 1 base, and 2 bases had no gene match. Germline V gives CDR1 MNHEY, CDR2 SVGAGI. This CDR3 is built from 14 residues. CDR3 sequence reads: CASSYLGQPYEQYF. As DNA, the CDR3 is TGTGCCAGCAGTTACTTGGGACAGCCCTACGAGCAGTACTTC.

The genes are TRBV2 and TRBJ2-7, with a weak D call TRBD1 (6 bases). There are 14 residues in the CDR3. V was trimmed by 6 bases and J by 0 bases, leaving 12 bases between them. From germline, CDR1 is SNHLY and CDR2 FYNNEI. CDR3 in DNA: TGTGCCAGCAGAGGAACAGGGATCTCCTACGAGCAGTACTTC. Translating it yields CASRGTGISYEQYF.